Listed below are T cell receptor beta chains from one sample, sequenced in a study of CD8+ T cells in alopecia areata. TCRdb's table, derived via immunoSEQ multiplex PCR, lists solely in-frame clones and lacks some. The table includes about 150,000 clones, around 86% detected once. Specimen: CD8+ T cells sorted from blood, collected at week 0. The receptors originated from a human donor with alopecia areata. Each CDR3 is given with its conserved first and last residue.

V	J	CDR3
TRBV28	TRBJ1-2	CASSSQGSRGYTF
TRBV7-3	TRBJ2-3	CASSRERYTDTQYF
TRBV10-3	TRBJ2-7	CAISETENYEQYF
TRBV11-2	TRBJ2-3	CASSLVGEGTQYF
TRBV11-2	TRBJ2-7	CASSSTSGRTPYEQYF
TRBV9	TRBJ2-7	CASSPGGRAEQYF
TRBV27	TRBJ2-7	CASRTSGRFTYEQYF
TRBV11-1	TRBJ2-1	CASSPTPGVLNEQFF
TRBV4-2	TRBJ1-2	CASSQVTSQAVGYTF
TRBV19	TRBJ2-5	CASIGRGETQYF
TRBV19	TRBJ2-7	CATSPQGSYEQYF
TRBV6-5	TRBJ2-3	CASGRPDILTDTQYF
TRBV2	TRBJ2-7	CASSEGAGSYEQYF
TRBV27	TRBJ1-5	CASSFTGQPQHF
TRBV27	TRBJ2-7	CASRPGQDSYEQYF